The source of this T cell receptor (beta chain) is a study of regulatory T cells in long-lasting Graves disease. Across the study: Those with persistent Graves' disease had received antithyroid drugs for over 5 years with positive TSH receptor antibodies.

Comments on this clonotype: The target antigen is unknown.

Arm-PCR of CDR3 regions with iRepertoire HTBI primers generated TCR beta libraries. Each CDR3 protein is one row after TCRdb ran MiXCR on the multiplex PCR reads. In the table there are some 330,000 distinct CDR3 sequences, approximately 25% of which are singletons. The ends were cut back, 1 base at V and 0 bases at J, with 5 bases in the middle. The CDR3 runs to 14 residues. As for time point: persistent/refractory GD, antithyroid drugs over 5 years with positive TRAb. RNA from PBMCs was the source of the TCR library. Approximately 10-milliliter peripheral blood samples went into EDTA tubes. Whole-study results and caveats: Persistent disease preferred TRBV28, TRBJ1-2 and TRBJ2-5; new disease, TRBV20-1 and TRBJ2-1.

The sequence came from a woman in her 40s with Graves disease. The chain has TRBV12-3 or TRBV12-4 and TRBJ2-3; no definite D call. The sample consisted of peripheral blood mononuclear cells (PBMCs), taken when the disease was refractory, from a patient treated with antithyroid drugs. CDR3 amino acids: CASSLVDSTDTQYF. CDR3 DNA: TGTGCCAGCAGTTTAGTTGATAGCACAGATACGCAGTATTTT.